A selection of T cell receptor beta chains follows, all from one sample in a study of blood T cell repertoires in COVID-19. TCRdb keeps only in-frame clones here, not all; method: immunoSEQ multiplex PCR. The repertoire holds 55,000 to 80,000 clones, more than 65% seen once, with approximately 0.83% in the top ten. Material for sequencing was peripheral blood. Receptor source: a woman aged 70-85 years with acute or convalescent COVID-19. The CDR3 runs from the conserved cysteine through the conserved F or W. D genes are given only for firm matches. Not every row has a clone size; where given, it reads once, few, many or a size class.

J gene | V gene | clone size | D gene | CDR3 DNA | CDR3 protein
TRBJ2-4 | TRBV9 | few | NA | TGTGCCAGCAGCGTAGATCAACGGGACATTCAGTACTTC | CASSVDQRDIQYF
TRBJ2-7 | TRBV7-2 | NA | NA | TGTGCCAGCAGCTCCCGTTCCTACGAGCAGTACTTC | CASSSRSYEQYF
TRBJ1-4 | TRBV28 | NA | TRBD1 | TGTGCCAGCAGTTTCCGGACAGGGAACGTTGAAAAACTGTTTTTT | CASSFRTGNVEKLFF
TRBJ2-5 | TRBV5-1 | NA | TRBD1 | TGCGCCAGCAGCGGACAGGGGGCGAAAGAGACCCAGTACTTC | CASSGQGAKETQYF
TRBJ2-7 | TRBV7-8 | NA | NA | TGTGCCAGCAGCTTACACAGGGACGAGCAGTACTTC | CASSLHRDEQYF
TRBJ1-1 | TRBV6-2/TRBV6-3 | NA | NA | TGTGCCAGCAGTTTCAGGGCCACTGAAGCTTTCTTT | CASSFRATEAFF
TRBJ2-6 | TRBV6-2/TRBV6-3 | NA | NA | TGTGCCAGCAGTTACGGTCAGATTGGGGCCAACGTCCTGACTTTC | CASSYGQIGANVLTF
TRBJ2-7 | TRBV18 | few | NA | TGTGCCAGCTCACCGAACGGTATTTCCTACGAGCAGTACTTC | CASSPNGISYEQYF
TRBJ2-7 | TRBV30 | NA | NA | TGTGCCTGGAGTGTACCAGGCTCATTGGGCTACGAGCAGTACTTC | CAWSVPGSLGYEQYF
TRBJ2-2 | TRBV5-1 | few | NA | TGCGCCAGCAGCTTGGGGTCTAGGAACACCGGGGAGCTGTTTTTT | CASSLGSRNTGELFF
TRBJ2-1 | TRBV7-2 | NA | NA | TGTGCCAGCAGCTTTTCTAGGGTAGGGACAGAGCAGTTCTTC | CASSFSRVGTEQFF
TRBJ2-7 | TRBV25-1 | NA | NA | TGTGCCAGCAGTGGCGGGAAAGGAGACGAGCAGTACTTC | CASSGGKGDEQYF
TRBJ1-2 | TRBV28 | few | NA | TGTGCCAGCAGTTTTGGGACTAGGGGGGGGCGATTTGGCTATGGCTACACCTTC | CASSFGTRGGRFGYGYTF
TRBJ2-3 | TRBV20-1 | once | TRBD1 | TGCAGTCCATTCCCCCTAAAGACAGGGCGCTTT | CSPFPLKTGRF
TRBJ2-3 | TRBV2 | NA | NA | TGTGCCACGAGGACAGATCGCACAGATACGCAGTATTTT | CATRTDRTDTQYF
TRBJ1-5 | TRBV5-6 | many | TRBD1 | TGTGCCAGCAGCTTGGGAACAGGGGGCTCAAGAGTTGGAGCCCAGCATTTT | CASSLGTGGSRVGAQHF
TRBJ2-5 | TRBV7-2 | NA | TRBD2 | TGTGCCAGCAGCTTTGCATCCGGGGGGCAAGAGACCCAGTACTTC | CASSFASGGQETQYF
TRBJ2-3 | TRBV7-2 | once | NA | TGTGCCAGCAGCTTCGTTACGGGCACAGATACGCAGTATTTT | CASSFVTGTDTQYF
TRBJ2-5 | TRBV29-1 | NA | NA | TGCAGCGTTGAATGGGCTAGCTTGGGGCAAGAGACCCAGTACTTC | CSVEWASLGQETQYF
TRBJ2-3 | TRBV19 | NA | NA | TGTGCCAGTAGGGTAGGGGGTGGAGGCACAGATACGCAGTATTTT | CASRVGGGGTDTQYF
TRBJ2-1 | TRBV7-7 | NA | TRBD2 | TGTGCCAGCAGCTCAGGACTAGCGGGGCGCGATGAGCAGTTCTTC | CASSSGLAGRDEQFF
TRBJ1-5 | TRBV3-1/TRBV3-2 | NA | NA | TGTGCCAGCAGCCAAGTTCAGGGCAATCAGCCCCAGCATTTT | CASSQVQGNQPQHF
TRBJ2-6 | TRBV9 | NA | NA | TGTGCCAGCAGCGTAGATATTCGTGGCAGCGACTCTGGGGCCAACGTCCTGACTTTC | CASSVDIRGSDSGANVLTF
TRBJ2-3 | TRBV19 | NA | NA | TGTGCCAGTAGGCCGGACAGTGCAACAGATACGCAGTATTTT | CASRPDSATDTQYF
TRBJ2-5 | TRBV6-5 | NA | NA | TGTGCCAGCAGTTACGGCACAGGGCGCGGGGGAGAGACCCAGTACTTC | CASSYGTGRGGETQYF
TRBJ1-5 | TRBV10-3 | few | NA | TGTGCCATCAACGCCAGGGGAACGGATCAGCCCCAGCATTTT | CAINARGTDQPQHF
TRBJ2-2 | TRBV2 | NA | NA | TGTGCCAGCAGTGATTTGGAGTGGGGGGAGCTGTTTTTT | CASSDLEWGELFF
TRBJ2-5 | TRBV7-9 | NA | NA | TGTGCCAGCAGCTTAGTAGACAGGATGGAGACCCAGTACTTC | CASSLVDRMETQYF